The rows below give T cell receptor beta chains drawn from one sample of a study of regulatory T cells in long-lasting Graves disease. MiXCR, run by TCRdb on the multiplex PCR reads, gives a single entry per CDR3 protein. Of some 230,000 distinct CDR3 sequences listed, approximately 20% are singletons. This material consisted of peripheral blood mononuclear cells (PBMCs), taken at new diagnosis, from a patient treated with antithyroid drugs. Every receptor here comes from a female donor with Graves disease. The CDR3 runs from the conserved cysteine through the conserved F or W. A D gene is named only where the DNA matches it firmly. The size entry is marked missing in some rows and otherwise reads once, few, many or a size class.

J	D	V	size	CDR3	DNA
TRBJ2-1	TRBD2	TRBV5-6	many	CASSRGGSYNEQFF	TGTGCCAGCAGCCGGGGCGGGAGTTACAATGAGCAGTTCTTC
TRBJ2-3	TRBD2	TRBV27	many	CASSSQDPNYATSVASTDTQYF	TGTGCCAGCAGCTCCCAGGACCCGAATTACGCAACTAGCGTCGCTAGCACAGATACGCAGTATTTT
TRBJ2-7	NA	TRBV25-1	few	CASSELGRGGYEQYF	TGTGCCAGCAGTGAATTGGGCAGGGGGGGGTACGAGCAGTACTTC
TRBJ1-4	NA	TRBV25-1	many	CASSVGRGEKLFF	TGTGCCAGCAGTGTGGGGCGGGGTGAAAAACTGTTTTTT
TRBJ2-7	NA	TRBV6-2/TRBV6-3	many	CASGGGAPRADEQYF	TGTGCCTCTGGGGGTGGGGCCCCCCGGGCGGACGAGCAGTACTTC
TRBJ2-3	NA	TRBV10-3	many	CAISSLGDTQYF	TGTGCCATCAGCTCCCTCGGGGATACGCAGTATTTT
TRBJ2-5	NA	TRBV12-3/TRBV12-4	many	CASRQGGTETQYF	TGTGCCAGCAGACAGGGCGGTACAGAGACCCAGTACTTC
TRBJ2-7	NA	TRBV6-1	many	CASSPVWGYHEQYF	TGTGCCAGCAGCCCGGTGTGGGGGTACCACGAGCAGTACTTC
TRBJ2-5	TRBD1	TRBV12-3/TRBV12-4	many	CASSPQGSLETQYF	TGTGCCAGCTCCCCACAGGGGTCCTTGGAGACCCAGTACTTC
TRBJ1-4	NA	TRBV7-9	NA	CASSLSFGINEKLFF	TGTGCCAGCAGCTTATCCTTTGGGATAAATGAAAAACTGTTTTTT
TRBJ2-7	TRBD2	TRBV20-1	NA	CSARDIGGRAYEQYF	TGCAGTGCTAGAGATATCGGAGGGAGGGCCTACGAGCAGTACTTC
TRBJ2-7	NA	TRBV30	many	CAWSVGDEQYF	TGTGCCTGGAGTGTAGGGGATGAACAGTACTTC
TRBJ1-4	NA	TRBV28	many	CASTIGEKLFF	TGTGCCAGCACCATTGGTGAAAAACTGTTTTTT
TRBJ2-7	NA	TRBV11-2	many	CASSLGLGSYEQYF	TGTGCCAGCAGCTTAGGACTAGGTTCCTACGAGCAGTACTTC
TRBJ2-1	TRBD2	TRBV19	many	CASSIEDGGGFYNEQFF	TGTGCCAGTAGTATAGAAGACGGGGGGGGATTCTACAATGAGCAGTTCTTC
TRBJ2-5	TRBD1	TRBV10-3	many	CAISGSPDRAGSQETQYF	TGTGCCATCAGTGGCTCCCCGGACAGGGCTGGGTCACAAGAGACCCAGTACTTC
TRBJ1-2	TRBD1	TRBV7-9	many	CASSSLAQGAHGYTF	TGTGCCAGCAGCTCCCTGGCACAGGGGGCGCATGGCTACACCTTC
TRBJ2-3	TRBD2	TRBV28	NA	CASIPTGGTSGTADTQYF	TGTGCCAGCATCCCAACGGGGGGGACTAGCGGGACGGCAGATACGCAGTATTTT
TRBJ1-2	NA	TRBV6-1	many	CASSLGQGSYGYTF	TGTGCCAGCAGCTTAGGTCAGGGGTCCTATGGCTACACCTTC
TRBJ1-5	TRBD1	TRBV12-3/TRBV12-4	NA	CASSLRGPLGDIIEPQHF	TGTGCCAGCAGTTTAAGGGGGCCTCTCGGGGACATCATAGAGCCCCAGCATTTT
TRBJ1-1	NA	TRBV28	many	CATLVGMNTEAFF	TGTGCCACCCTAGTAGGGATGAACACTGAAGCTTTCTTT
TRBJ1-1	TRBD1	TRBV10-3	many	CAISWDRGRNTEAFF	TGTGCCATCAGCTGGGACAGGGGCCGGAACACTGAAGCTTTCTTT
TRBJ2-7	NA	TRBV24-1	NA	CATSDHRTLGSQQYF	TGTGCCACCAGTGATCACCGGACCCTTGGAAGTCAGCAGTACTTC
TRBJ2-5	NA	TRBV20-1	many	CSARDSPQETQYF	TGCAGTGCTAGGGACAGCCCACAAGAGACCCAGTACTTC
TRBJ2-1	NA	TRBV11-3	many	CASSSAGDNNEQFF	TGTGCCAGCAGCTCCGCGGGTGACAACAATGAGCAGTTCTTC
TRBJ2-7	NA	TRBV6-5	many	CASSYPAFGKTTYEQYF	TGTGCCAGCAGTTACCCGGCTTTCGGCAAAACCACCTACGAGCAGTACTTC
TRBJ1-2	NA	TRBV6-1	many	CASSETGPYGYTF	TGTGCCAGCAGTGAAACCGGGCCATATGGCTACACCTTC
TRBJ1-3	TRBD1	TRBV30	many	CAWSEQGDTIYF	TGTGCCTGGAGTGAACAGGGGGACACCATATATTTT
TRBJ2-2	TRBD1	TRBV12-3/TRBV12-4	many	CASSTGGHGELFF	TGTGCCAGCAGCACAGGGGGCCACGGGGAGCTGTTTTTT
TRBJ1-3	TRBD1	TRBV30	many	CAWSETGAGNTIYF	TGTGCCTGGAGTGAAACAGGGGCTGGAAACACCATATATTTT
TRBJ1-5	NA	TRBV7-2	NA	CASSFSSGQPQHF	TGTGCCAGCAGCTTTTCATCCGGACAGCCCCAGCATTTT
TRBJ1-1	NA	TRBV20-1	many	CSAREALRDTEAFF	TGCAGTGCTAGAGAAGCTCTGAGGGACACTGAAGCTTTCTTT
TRBJ1-4	NA	TRBV6-1	NA	CASSDWGEGNEKLFF	TGTGCCAGCAGTGATTGGGGCGAGGGAAATGAAAAACTGTTTTTT
TRBJ2-5	NA	TRBV7-7	few	CASSRRYQETQYF	TGTGCTAGCAGTCGACGGTACCAAGAGACCCAGTACTTC
TRBJ2-3	TRBD2	TRBV12-3/TRBV12-4	many	CASSFRGDADTQYF	TGTGCCAGCAGTTTCCGGGGGGATGCAGATACGCAGTATTTT
TRBJ2-7	TRBD2	TRBV20-1	many	CSARKLAGGRVGEQYF	TGCAGTGCTAGGAAGCTAGCGGGAGGACGGGTTGGCGAGCAGTACTTC
TRBJ2-1	NA	TRBV10-3	many	CAISEEAFYNEQFF	TGTGCCATCAGTGAAGAAGCGTTCTACAATGAGCAGTTCTTC
TRBJ2-3	NA	TRBV27	many	CASSSRTTDTQYF	TGTGCCAGCAGTTCGAGGACCACAGATACGCAGTATTTT
TRBJ1-2	NA	TRBV7-2	few	CASSVGRVNYGYTF	TGTGCCAGCAGCGTTGGGAGGGTGAACTATGGCTACACCTTC
TRBJ1-3	NA	TRBV7-9	many	CASSLSRNTIYF	TGTGCCAGCAGCCTCAGTAGAAACACCATATATTTT
TRBJ2-2	TRBD2	TRBV19	many	CASSIGGGRNTGELFF	TGTGCCAGTAGTATAGGAGGCGGGAGGAACACCGGGGAGCTGTTTTTT
TRBJ1-3	NA	TRBV28	many	CASSTSGGTRGNTIYF	TGTGCCAGCAGTACCTCCGGCGGGACCCGGGGAAACACCATATATTTT
TRBJ2-5	NA	TRBV10-1	many	CASSEGMGETQYF	TGCGCCAGCAGTGAGGGCATGGGGGAGACCCAGTACTTC
TRBJ1-1	NA	TRBV6-5	many	CASSYGEGLNTEAFF	TGTGCCAGCAGTTACGGGGAGGGCCTGAACACTGAAGCTTTCTTT
TRBJ1-6	TRBD1	TRBV28	NA	CASSAAPGTGGSPLHF	TGTGCCAGCAGTGCCGCGCCAGGGACAGGGGGTTCACCCCTCCACTTT
TRBJ1-2	TRBD1	TRBV6-1	many	CASRPTGGYGYTF	TGTGCCAGCAGACCGACAGGGGGCTATGGCTACACCTTC
TRBJ2-5	NA	TRBV3-1	many	CASSQLSQETQYF	TGTGCCAGCAGCCAGCTTAGCCAGGAGACCCAGTACTTC
TRBJ2-3	TRBD2	TRBV3-1	many	CASRKVGGTDTQYF	TGTGCCAGCAGGAAAGTGGGAGGGACAGATACGCAGTATTTT
TRBJ1-1	NA	TRBV4-2	NA	CASSQGARENTEAFF	TGTGCCAGCAGCCAAGGGGCCCGGGAGAACACTGAAGCTTTCTTT